The 12 T cell receptor beta chains presented below share a single source sample, sequenced in a study of T-cell reconstitution after alpha-beta-depleted transplantation in children. Using unique molecular identifiers, the investigators prepared the TCRbeta library. TCRdb re-analysed the PCR reads in MiXCR, keeping a single row per CDR3 protein. The data contain fewer than 1 million distinct CDR3 sequences, 15% to 20% of them seen just once; the ten biggest clones take up 5%. This specimen consisted of PBMCs, mostly from graft donor cells, obtained 360 days after TCRalphabeta/CD19-depleted stem cell transplant. Source of these receptors: a male patient younger than 18 who had a stem cell transplant for acute lymphoblastic leukemia, so the T cells may come from the graft donor.

The V and J genes are TRBV10-3 and TRBJ1-2; possible D gene TRBD1, 5 bases. From germline, CDR1 is ENHRY and CDR2 SYGVKD. The V and J ends lost 7 bases and 4 bases respectively, with 13 bases between them. CDR3 length equals 13 residues. CDR3 sequence reads: CAINVDSRYGYTF. In nucleotides, the CDR3 is TGTGCCATCAACGTAGACAGCCGCTATGGCTACACCTTC.

This clonotype appeared many times. CDR3 in amino acids: CASSLALAGRETQYF. CDR3 bases: TGTGCCAGCAGCTTAGCACTAGCGGGACGAGAGACCCAGTACTTC. The chain links TRBV7-2 to TRBJ2-5; 10 bases are shared with TRBD2. This CDR3 is built from 15 residues. V was clipped by 0 bases and J by 4 bases; unmatched bases: 2. From germline, CDR1 is SGHTA and CDR2 FQGNSA. The full variable domain, with the rest looked up from reference TRBV7-2 and TRBJ2-5, is GAGVSQSPSNKVTEKGKDVELRCDPISGHTALYWYRQSLGQGLEFLIYFQGNSAPDKSGLPSDRFSAERTGGSVSTLTIQRTQQEDSAVYLCASSLALAGRETQYFGPGTRLLVL.

The chain employs TRBV5-1 and TRBJ2-5; maybe TRBD1 (5 bases). CDR1 is SGHRS, CDR2 YFSETQ, per germline. The V and J ends lost 0 bases and 5 bases respectively, with 14 bases between them. CDR3 length: 15 amino acids. The CDR3 loop reads CASSLGTGPRETQYF. CDR3 nucleotide sequence: TGCGCCAGCAGCTTGGGTACAGGACCTCGGGAGACCCAGTACTTC.

This rearrangement joins TRBV18 to TRBJ2-2; tentatively, D is TRBD2 (5 bases). This CDR3 is built from 19 residues. Trimming removed 3 bases from V and 0 bases from J, with 20 bases in between. Germline CDR1 is KGHSH and CDR2 is LQKENI. The CDR3 region has the DNA TGTGCCAGCTCACCTGTTCCATCCGGGATACCACCGAACACCGGGGAGCTGTTTTTT. Protein sequence: CASSPVPSGIPPNTGELFF.

In its sample, this clonotype was seen many times. This chain connects TRBV7-2 to TRBJ2-5, with 7 bases lining up with TRBD2. Germline CDR1 is SGHTA and CDR2 is FQGNSA. This CDR3 has 16 residues. V shed 4 bases, J shed 5 bases, and the junction held 13 bases outside the gene matches. The CDR3 sequence: CASSSLAGAPFETQYF. The CDR3 coding sequence is TGTGCCAGCAGCTCCTTGGCGGGAGCCCCCTTTGAGACCCAGTACTTC.

This clonotype was counted a few times. This chain connects TRBV12-3 or TRBV12-4 to TRBJ1-2; 12 bases align to TRBD1. Unmatched junction bases numbered 6, after V lost 5 bases and J lost 5 bases. The CDR3 is made up of 15 amino acids. The CDR3 nucleotides read TGTGCCAGCAGTACCCGGGACAGGGGGCATTATGGCTACACCTTC. It codes for CASSTRDRGHYGYTF.

V usage is TRBV27 and J usage is TRBJ2-1; D gene uncertain. The germline gives CDR1 MNHEY, CDR2 SMNVEV (reference sequence). The CDR3 runs to 16 residues. V lost 4 bases, J lost 0 bases, and 13 bases lay in between. The CDR3 coding sequence is TGTGCCAGCAGTTCATTGAACCCCTACTCCTACAATGAGCAGTTCTTC. Translating gives CASSSLNPYSYNEQFF.

In its sample, this clonotype was seen a few times. This chain links TRBV4-1 with TRBJ2-7, with 7 bases identical to TRBD1. The CDR3 length is 14 residues. From germline, CDR1 is MGHRA and CDR2 YSYEKL. The J segment lost 3 bases and the V segment lost 0 bases, leaving 2 bases of the junction unmatched. The CDR3 is CASSQEGGRYEQYF. Written as DNA, the CDR3 is TGCGCCAGCAGCCAAGAAGGGGGCCGCTACGAGCAGTACTTC.

The chain couples TRBV20-1 to TRBJ1-5, with 9 positions matching TRBD1. The V gene's germline CDR1 is DFQATT and CDR2 SNEGSKA (reference sequence). V lost 0 bases to trimming and J lost 4 bases; unmatched junction nucleotides: 10. The CDR3 is 17 residues long. The CDR3 sequence is CSARDRDRGLVNQPQHF. The CDR3, as DNA: TGCAGTGCTAGAGATCGAGACAGGGGGTTAGTGAATCAGCCCCAGCATTTT.

This clonotype was counted a few times. This chain links TRBV4-1 with TRBJ2-1; D may be TRBD2 (7 bases). The CDR3 is made up of 18 amino acids. Germline V gene lookup returns CDR1 MGHRA and CDR2 YSYEKL. Trimming removed 6 bases from V and 5 bases from J, with 26 bases in between. This chain's CDR3 is CASREGGLREWEHNEQFF. CDR3 sequence (DNA): TGCGCCAGCAGAGAGGGGGGGTTAAGGGAGTGGGAACACAATGAGCAGTTCTTC.

The chain carries TRBV6-5 and TRBJ1-1; possibly TRBD1 for D (6 bases). Germline lookup yields CDR1 MNHEY and CDR2 SVGAGI. This CDR3 comprises 15 residues. The V and J ends lost 2 bases and 2 bases respectively, with 12 bases between them. DNA of the CDR3: TGTGCCAGCAGTTACGGGGGCCGGCGAAACACTGAAGCTTTCTTT. Protein: CASSYGGRRNTEAFF.

This clonotype was picked up a small number of times. The chain combines TRBV7-6 with TRBJ2-2; D possibly corresponds to TRBD2 (6 bases). Trimming pared 4 bases from V and 5 bases from J, leaving 14 bases between. Germline CDR1 is SGHVS and CDR2 is FNYEAQ. The CDR3 sequence is 15 residues long. The CDR3 coding sequence is TGTGCCAGCAGCTACCGTCCTGGGGGGACCGGGGAGCTGTTTTTT. It is translated as CASSYRPGGTGELFF.